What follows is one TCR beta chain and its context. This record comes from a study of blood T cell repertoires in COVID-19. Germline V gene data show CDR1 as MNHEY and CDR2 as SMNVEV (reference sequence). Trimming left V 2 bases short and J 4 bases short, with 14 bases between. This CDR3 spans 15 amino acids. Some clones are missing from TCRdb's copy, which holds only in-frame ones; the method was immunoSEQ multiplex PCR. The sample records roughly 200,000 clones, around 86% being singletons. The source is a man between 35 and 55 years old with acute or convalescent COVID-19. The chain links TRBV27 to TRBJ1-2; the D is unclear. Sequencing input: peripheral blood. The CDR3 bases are TGTGCCAGCAGTTTAAGTGGTGAGACACTCTATGGCTACACCTTC. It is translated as CASSLSGETLYGYTF.